The entry below describes one T cell receptor beta chain. Its antigen is unknown. The data belong to a study of T cell responses to AZD1222 COVID-19 vaccine. General study results and limits: No repertoire was sampled before or during the peak T cell response, only after it. Spike-specific TCR breadth rose after two AZD1222 doses, and depth rose as well.

Repertoires were generated with immunoSEQ multiplex PCR, while TCRdb's copy carries only in-frame clones and drops some. In the table there are about 100,000 clones, roughly 86% of which are singletons. The sample consisted of peripheral blood, taken on day 0 of AZD1222 vaccination. The receptor's source is an adult in good health.

The CDR3 loop reads CASAPLGAPLEKLFF. The CDR3 DNA reads TGTGCCAGCGCTCCCCTCGGCGCACCTCTTGAAAAACTGTTTTTT. The chain has TRBV11-2 and TRBJ1-4; no firm D call. This CDR3 comprises 15 residues. The V end was cut by 8 bases, the J end by 7 bases, with 20 bases between. From germline, CDR1 is SGHAT and CDR2 FQNNGV. Complete variable domain (other parts from reference TRBV11-2 and TRBJ1-4): EAGVAQSPRYKIIEKRQSVAFWCNPISGHATLYWYQQILGQGPKLLIQFQNNGVVDDSQLPKDRFSAERLKGVDSTLKIQPAKLEDSAVYLCASAPLGAPLEKLFFGSGTQLSVL.